Given below is one T cell receptor (beta chain) in context. This sample is part of a study of memory CD4+ T cells and cytomegalovirus serostatus. Sequencing was performed with immunoSEQ multiplex PCR; in TCRdb, only in-frame clones are kept and a portion is missing. The sample gives about 62,000 clones, roughly 76% of which show up once; roughly 5% is in the top ten. Single viable CD3+CD4+CD8-CD45RO+ cells were sorted as the memory CD4+ T cells. Trimming stripped 2 bases from V and 5 bases from J, with 9 bases between. CDR1 is ENHRY, CDR2 SYGVKD, per germline. This CDR3 comprises 13 residues. This sequence was found in an adult in good health and CMV-seropositive. The chain recombines TRBV10-3 with TRBJ1-1; D uncertain. Sequenced input: memory CD4+ T cells from blood. For the CDR3, the DNA is TGTGCCATCAGTGAGGAGGGTGGAACTGAAGCTTTCTTT. This encodes CAISEEGGTEAFF.